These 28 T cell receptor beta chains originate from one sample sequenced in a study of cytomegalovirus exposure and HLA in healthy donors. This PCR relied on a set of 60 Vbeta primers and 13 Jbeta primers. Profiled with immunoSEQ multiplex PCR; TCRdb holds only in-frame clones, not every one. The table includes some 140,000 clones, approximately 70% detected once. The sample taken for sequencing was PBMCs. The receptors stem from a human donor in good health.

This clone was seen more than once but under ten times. In DNA, the CDR3 is TGCGCCAGCAGCCAAGGAGAACAGGGGCTAGGCCGGGAGCTGTTTTTT. Residues: CASSQGEQGLGRELFF. The chain is built from TRBV4-1 and TRBJ2-2, with 7 bases aligning to TRBD1. Germline-derived CDR1 and CDR2 are MGHRA and YSYEKL. The junction had 11 bases not matched to a gene; V was cut back by 1 base and J by 9 bases. CDR3 length equals 16 residues.

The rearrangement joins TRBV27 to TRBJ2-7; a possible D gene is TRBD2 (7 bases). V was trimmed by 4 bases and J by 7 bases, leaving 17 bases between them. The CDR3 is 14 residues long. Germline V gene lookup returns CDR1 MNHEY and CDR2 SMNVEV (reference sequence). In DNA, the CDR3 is TGTGCCAGCAGTTCTGGGGGGGCGGCTCGGGAGCAGTACTTC. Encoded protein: CASSSGGAAREQYF.

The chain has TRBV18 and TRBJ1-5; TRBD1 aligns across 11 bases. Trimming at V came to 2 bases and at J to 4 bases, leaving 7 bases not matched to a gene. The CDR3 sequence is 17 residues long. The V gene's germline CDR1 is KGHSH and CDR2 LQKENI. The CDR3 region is CASSPNGQGASNQPQHF. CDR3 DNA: TGTGCCAGCTCACCAAATGGACAGGGGGCTAGTAATCAGCCCCAGCATTTT. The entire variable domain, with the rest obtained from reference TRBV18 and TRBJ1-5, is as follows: NAGVMQNPRHLVRRRGQEARLRCSPMKGHSHVYWYRQLPEEGLKFMVYLQKENIIDESGMPKERFSAEFPKEGPSILRIQQVVRGDSAAYFCASSPNGQGASNQPQHFGDGTRLSIL.

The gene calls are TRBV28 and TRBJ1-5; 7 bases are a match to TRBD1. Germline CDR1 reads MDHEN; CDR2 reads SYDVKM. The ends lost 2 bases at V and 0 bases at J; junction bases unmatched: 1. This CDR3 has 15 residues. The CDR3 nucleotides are TGTGCCAGCAGTTTAGGGACAGATAGCAATCAGCCCCAGCATTTT. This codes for CASSLGTDSNQPQHF.

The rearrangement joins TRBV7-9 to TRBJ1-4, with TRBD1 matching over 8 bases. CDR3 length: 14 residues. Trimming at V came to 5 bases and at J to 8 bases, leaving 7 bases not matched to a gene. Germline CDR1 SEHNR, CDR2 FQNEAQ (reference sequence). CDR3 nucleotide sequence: TGTGCCAGCAGCGGCGGACAGGGAGGAGAAAAACTGTTTTTT. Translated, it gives CASSGGQGGEKLFF.

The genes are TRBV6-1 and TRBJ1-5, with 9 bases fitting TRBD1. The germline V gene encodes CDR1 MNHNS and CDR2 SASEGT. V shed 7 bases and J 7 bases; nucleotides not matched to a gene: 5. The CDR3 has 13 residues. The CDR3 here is CASNGQGRQPQHF. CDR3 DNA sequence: TGTGCCAGCAATGGACAGGGGCGACAGCCCCAGCATTTT.

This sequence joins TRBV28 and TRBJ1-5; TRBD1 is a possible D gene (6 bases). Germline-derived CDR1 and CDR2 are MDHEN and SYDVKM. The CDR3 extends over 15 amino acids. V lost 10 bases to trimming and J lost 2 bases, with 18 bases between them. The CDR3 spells CAIREAGAGNQPQHF. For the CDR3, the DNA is TGTGCCATACGGGAGGCAGGGGCGGGCAATCAGCCCCAGCATTTT.

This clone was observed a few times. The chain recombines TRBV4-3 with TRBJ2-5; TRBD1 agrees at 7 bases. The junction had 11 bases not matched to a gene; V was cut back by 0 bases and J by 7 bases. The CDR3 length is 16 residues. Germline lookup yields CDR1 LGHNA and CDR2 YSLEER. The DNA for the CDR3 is TGCGCCAGCAGCCAAGATGCTAGGGGACAGTGGGGGACCCAGTACTTC. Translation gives CASSQDARGQWGTQYF.

CDR3 nucleotides: TGTGCCAGCCTTTCCCAAGTGGGCAACACTGAAGCTTTCTTT. Translated, it gives CASLSQVGNTEAFF. J is TRBJ1-1 and V is TRBV2; the D is unclear. CDR3 size: 14 residues. Germline V gene data show CDR1 as SNHLY and CDR2 as FYNNEI. V was pared by 8 bases and J by 2 bases, with 15 bases between.

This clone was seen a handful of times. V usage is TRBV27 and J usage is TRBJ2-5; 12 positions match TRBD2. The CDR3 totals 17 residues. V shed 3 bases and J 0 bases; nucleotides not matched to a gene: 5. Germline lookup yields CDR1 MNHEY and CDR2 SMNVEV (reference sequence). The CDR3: CASSFSGLAGYQETQYF. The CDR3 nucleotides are TGTGCCAGCAGTTTTTCCGGACTAGCGGGGTACCAAGAGACCCAGTACTTC.

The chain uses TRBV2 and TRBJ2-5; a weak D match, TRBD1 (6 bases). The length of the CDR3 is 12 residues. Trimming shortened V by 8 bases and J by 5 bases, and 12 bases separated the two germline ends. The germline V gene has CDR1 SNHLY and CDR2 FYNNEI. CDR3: CASDTGMETQYF. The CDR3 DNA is TGTGCCAGCGACACAGGGATGGAGACCCAGTACTTC.

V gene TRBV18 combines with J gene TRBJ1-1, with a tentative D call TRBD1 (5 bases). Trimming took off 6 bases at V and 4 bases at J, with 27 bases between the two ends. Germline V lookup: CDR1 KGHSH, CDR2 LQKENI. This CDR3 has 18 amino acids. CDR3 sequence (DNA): TGTGCCAGCTCCCTGGTACGGGGGTTCGTGGAGGGATCCACTGAAGCTTTCTTT. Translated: CASSLVRGFVEGSTEAFF.

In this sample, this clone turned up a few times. CDR3 protein: CASSPSGREETQYF. The DNA of the CDR3 is TGTGCCAGCAGCCCCAGCGGCCGTGAAGAGACCCAGTACTTC. This chain links TRBV9 with TRBJ2-5; D is perhaps TRBD2 (5 bases). CDR1 is SGDLS, CDR2 YYNGEE, per germline. This CDR3 comprises 14 residues. The V end was cut by 4 bases, the J end by 3 bases, with 13 bases between.

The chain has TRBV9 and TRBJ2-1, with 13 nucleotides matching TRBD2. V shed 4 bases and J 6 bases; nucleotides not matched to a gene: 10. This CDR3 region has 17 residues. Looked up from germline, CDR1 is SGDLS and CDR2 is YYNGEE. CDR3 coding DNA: TGTGCCAGCAGCCCACACACGGGACTAGCGGGAACCAATGAGCAGTTCTTC. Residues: CASSPHTGLAGTNEQFF.

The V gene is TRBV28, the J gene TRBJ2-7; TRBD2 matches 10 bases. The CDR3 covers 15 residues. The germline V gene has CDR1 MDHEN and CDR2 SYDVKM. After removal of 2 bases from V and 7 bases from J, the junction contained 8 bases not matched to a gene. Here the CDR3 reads CASSLPLAGVGEQYF. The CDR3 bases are TGTGCCAGCAGTTTACCCCTAGCGGGAGTGGGGGAGCAGTACTTC.

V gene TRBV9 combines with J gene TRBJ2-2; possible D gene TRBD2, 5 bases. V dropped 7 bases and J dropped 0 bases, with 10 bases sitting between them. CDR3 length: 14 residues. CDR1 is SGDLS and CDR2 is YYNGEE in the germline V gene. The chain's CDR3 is CASEGLANTGELFF. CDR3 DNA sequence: TGTGCCAGCGAAGGACTGGCGAACACCGGGGAGCTGTTTTTT.

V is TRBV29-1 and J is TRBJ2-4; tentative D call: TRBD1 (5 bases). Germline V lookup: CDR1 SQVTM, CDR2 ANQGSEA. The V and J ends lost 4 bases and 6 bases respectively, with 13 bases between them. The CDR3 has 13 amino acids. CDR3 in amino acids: CSVGGSQGNIQYF. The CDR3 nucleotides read TGCAGCGTTGGGGGCAGTCAAGGAAACATTCAGTACTTC. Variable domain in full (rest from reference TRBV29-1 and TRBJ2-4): SAVISQKPSRDICQRGTSLTIQCQVDSQVTMMFWYRQQPGQSLTLIATANQGSEATYESGFVIDKFPISRPNLTFSTLTVSNMSPEDSSIYLCSVGGSQGNIQYFGAGTRLSVL.

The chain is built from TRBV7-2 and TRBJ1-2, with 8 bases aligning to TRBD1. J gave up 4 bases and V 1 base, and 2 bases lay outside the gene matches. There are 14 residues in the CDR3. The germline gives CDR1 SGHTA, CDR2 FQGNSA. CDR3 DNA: TGTGCCAGCAGCTTAGTTACAGGGGGCTATGGCTACACCTTC. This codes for CASSLVTGGYGYTF.

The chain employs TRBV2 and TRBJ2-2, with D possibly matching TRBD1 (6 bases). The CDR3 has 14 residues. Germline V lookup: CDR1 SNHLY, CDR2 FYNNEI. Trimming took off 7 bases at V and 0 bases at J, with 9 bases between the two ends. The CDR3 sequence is CASMPGANTGELFF. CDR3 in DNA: TGTGCCAGCATGCCAGGGGCGAACACCGGGGAGCTGTTTTTT.

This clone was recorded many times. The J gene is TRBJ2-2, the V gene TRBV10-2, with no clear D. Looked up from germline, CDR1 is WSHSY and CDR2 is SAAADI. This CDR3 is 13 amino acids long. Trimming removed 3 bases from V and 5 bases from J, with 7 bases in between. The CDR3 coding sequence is TGCGCCAGCAGTGATAAGGAGACCGGGGAGCTGTTTTTT. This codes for CASSDKETGELFF.

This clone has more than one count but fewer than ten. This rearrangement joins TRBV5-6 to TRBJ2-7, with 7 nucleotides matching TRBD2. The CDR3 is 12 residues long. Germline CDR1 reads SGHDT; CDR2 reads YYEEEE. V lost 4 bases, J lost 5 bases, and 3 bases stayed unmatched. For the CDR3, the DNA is TGTGCCAGCAGCCTGACTAGCCACGAGCAGTACTTC. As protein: CASSLTSHEQYF.

In DNA form, the CDR3 reads TGCAGCGTTGAATTGGGGGCCCCGGAGTTTAGGGAAAAACTGTTTTTT. Protein product: CSVELGAPEFREKLFF. The gene calls are TRBV29-1 and TRBJ1-4, with TRBD1 as a possible D gene (6 bases). This CDR3 comprises 16 residues. Trimming took 2 bases from V and 8 from J, leaving 21 bases between them. Germline lookup yields CDR1 SQVTM and CDR2 ANQGSEA.

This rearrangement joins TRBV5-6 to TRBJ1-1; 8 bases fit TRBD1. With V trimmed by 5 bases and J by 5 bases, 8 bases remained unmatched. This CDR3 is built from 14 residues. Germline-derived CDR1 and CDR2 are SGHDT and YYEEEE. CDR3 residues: CASRQTGGGTEAFF. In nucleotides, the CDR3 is TGTGCCAGCAGACAAACAGGGGGAGGGACTGAAGCTTTCTTT.

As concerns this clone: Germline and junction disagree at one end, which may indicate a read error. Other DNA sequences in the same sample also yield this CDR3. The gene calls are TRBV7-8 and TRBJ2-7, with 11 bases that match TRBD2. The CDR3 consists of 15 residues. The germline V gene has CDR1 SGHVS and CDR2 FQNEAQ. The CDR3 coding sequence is TGTGCCAGCAGCCTCGGGACTAGCGGATACTACGAGCAGTACTTT. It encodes CASSLGTSGYYEQYF.

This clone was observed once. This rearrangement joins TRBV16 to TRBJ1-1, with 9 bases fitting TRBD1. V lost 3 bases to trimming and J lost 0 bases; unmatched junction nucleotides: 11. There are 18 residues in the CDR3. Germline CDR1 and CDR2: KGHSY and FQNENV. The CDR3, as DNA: TGTGCCAGCAGCCAGGGGACAGGGCAAAGGAGCTTGAACACTGAAGCTTTCTTT. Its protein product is CASSQGTGQRSLNTEAFF. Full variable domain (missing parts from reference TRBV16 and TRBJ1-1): GEEVAQTPKHLVRGEGQKAKLYCAPIKGHSYVFWYQQVLKNEFKFLISFQNENVFDETGMPKERFSAKCLPNSPCSLEIQATKLEDSAVYFCASSQGTGQRSLNTEAFFGQGTRLTVV.

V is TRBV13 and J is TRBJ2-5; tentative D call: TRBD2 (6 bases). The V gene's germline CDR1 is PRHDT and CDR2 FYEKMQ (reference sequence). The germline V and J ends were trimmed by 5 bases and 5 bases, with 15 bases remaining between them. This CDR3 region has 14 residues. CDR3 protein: CASSNTGVGETQYF. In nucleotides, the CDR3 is TGTGCCAGCAGCAATACGGGGGTGGGCGAGACCCAGTACTTC.

As DNA, the CDR3 is TGCGCCAGCAGAAGGGACTCAGTCCTAAGCTCCTACAATGAGCAGTTCTTC. Residues: CASRRDSVLSSYNEQFF. The chain recombines TRBV5-1 with TRBJ2-1; possibly TRBD2 for D (6 bases). The ends were cut back, 5 bases at V and 0 bases at J, with 18 bases in the middle. Per germline, CDR1 SGHRS and CDR2 YFSETQ. This CDR3 contains 17 residues.

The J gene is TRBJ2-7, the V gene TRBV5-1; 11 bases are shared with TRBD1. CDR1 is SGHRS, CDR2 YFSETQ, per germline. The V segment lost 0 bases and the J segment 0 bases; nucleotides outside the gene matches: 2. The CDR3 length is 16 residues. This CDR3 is CASSLGGQGASYEQYF. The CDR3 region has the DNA TGCGCCAGCAGCTTGGGCGGACAGGGGGCCTCCTACGAGCAGTACTTC.